A selection of T cell receptor beta chains follows, all from one sample in a study of blood T cell repertoires in COVID-19. Measured with immunoSEQ multiplex PCR; TCRdb has only the in-frame clones, and not every one. The table records some 98,000 clones, less than 85% of them present only once. Material: peripheral blood. The receptor set was obtained from a man in his 70s with active or convalescent COVID-19. CDR3s include the opening cysteine and the closing phenylalanine or tryptophan. Fields, in order: D gene, clone size, V gene, J gene, CDR3 protein, CDR3 DNA. D genes are given only for firm matches. Clone size is stated in some rows and not others, as once, few, many or a class when expanded.

d_gene: .
abundance: few
v_gene: TRBV3-1/TRBV3-2
j_gene: TRBJ1-3
CDR3aa: CASSLSSGNTIYF
CDR3nt: TGTGCCAGCAGCCTATCGTCCGGAAACACCATATATTTT

d_gene: .
abundance: .
v_gene: TRBV6-2/TRBV6-3
j_gene: TRBJ1-5
CDR3aa: CASSPPGNQPQHF
CDR3nt: TGTGCCAGCAGCCCCCCGGGCAATCAGCCCCAGCATTTT

d_gene: TRBD2
abundance: .
v_gene: TRBV18
j_gene: TRBJ2-7
CDR3aa: CASSLGLAEYEQYF
CDR3nt: TGTGCCAGCTCACTAGGACTAGCAGAGTACGAGCAGTACTTC

d_gene: TRBD2
abundance: .
v_gene: TRBV4-2
j_gene: TRBJ2-1
CDR3aa: CASSQDLAGGNEQFF
CDR3nt: TGTGCCAGCAGCCAAGATCTAGCGGGGGGCAATGAGCAGTTCTTC

d_gene: .
abundance: .
v_gene: TRBV14
j_gene: TRBJ2-1
CDR3aa: CASSPQGPTGLQFF
CDR3nt: TGTGCCAGCAGCCCTCAGGGTCCTACGGGCTTGCAGTTCTTC

d_gene: TRBD2
abundance: .
v_gene: TRBV9
j_gene: TRBJ2-2
CDR3aa: CASTPRTAGGRIGELFF
CDR3nt: TGTGCCAGCACCCCCCGGACGGCGGGGGGGCGCATCGGGGAGCTGTTTTTT

d_gene: .
abundance: .
v_gene: TRBV3-1/TRBV3-2
j_gene: TRBJ1-2
CDR3aa: CASSPLRESIYGYTF
CDR3nt: TGTGCCAGCAGCCCACTAAGGGAGAGCATCTATGGCTACACCTTC

d_gene: TRBD1
abundance: .
v_gene: TRBV29-1
j_gene: TRBJ2-2
CDR3aa: CSVRQGGGAGELFF
CDR3nt: TGCAGCGTAAGACAGGGCGGCGGTGCCGGGGAGCTGTTTTTT

d_gene: .
abundance: .
v_gene: TRBV7-2
j_gene: TRBJ2-7
CDR3aa: CASSLLTRSSYEQYF
CDR3nt: TGTGCCAGCAGCTTATTAACACGGAGCTCCTACGAGCAGTACTTC

d_gene: .
abundance: .
v_gene: TRBV10-3
j_gene: TRBJ2-7
CDR3aa: CAISPRAGSYEQYF
CDR3nt: TGTGCCATCAGCCCCAGGGCCGGGTCCTACGAGCAGTACTTC

d_gene: .
abundance: .
v_gene: TRBV12-3/TRBV12-4
j_gene: TRBJ2-7
CDR3aa: CASSLQGWEQYF
CDR3nt: TGTGCCAGCAGTTTACAGGGATGGGAGCAGTACTTC

d_gene: TRBD2
abundance: .
v_gene: TRBV5-8
j_gene: TRBJ2-5
CDR3aa: CASSYGLDGRETQYF
CDR3nt: TGTGCCAGCAGCTATGGACTAGATGGCCGGGAGACCCAGTACTTC

d_gene: TRBD1
abundance: .
v_gene: TRBV7-9
j_gene: TRBJ2-1
CDR3aa: CASSLGQGALGEQFF
CDR3nt: TGTGCCAGCAGTCTCGGACAGGGGGCGCTGGGTGAGCAGTTCTTC

d_gene: TRBD2
abundance: .
v_gene: TRBV7-6
j_gene: TRBJ2-1
CDR3aa: CASSLVAGVNNEQFF
CDR3nt: TGTGCCAGCAGCTTAGTAGCGGGGGTTAACAATGAGCAGTTCTTC

d_gene: .
abundance: .
v_gene: TRBV6-2/TRBV6-3
j_gene: TRBJ1-5
CDR3aa: CASSYADRNQPQHF
CDR3nt: TGTGCCAGCAGTTACGCGGACAGAAACCAGCCCCAGCATTTT

d_gene: .
abundance: .
v_gene: TRBV5-1
j_gene: TRBJ2-4
CDR3aa: CASKEGELAKNIQYF
CDR3nt: TGCGCCAGCAAGGAGGGTGAGCTAGCCAAAAACATTCAGTACTTC

d_gene: TRBD1
abundance: .
v_gene: TRBV19
j_gene: TRBJ1-6
CDR3aa: CASSKGTGVSKLHF
CDR3nt: TGTGCCAGTAGTAAGGGGACAGGAGTATCCAAACTCCACTTT

d_gene: TRBD1
abundance: .
v_gene: TRBV6-5
j_gene: TRBJ1-2
CDR3aa: CASSLDRATGYTF
CDR3nt: TGTGCCAGCAGTCTAGACAGGGCCACCGGCTACACCTTC

d_gene: .
abundance: .
v_gene: TRBV21-1
j_gene: TRBJ2-3
CDR3aa: CASSPRLAGRGAQYF
CDR3nt: TGTGCCAGCAGCCCCCGACTAGCGGGAAGAGGTGCGCAGTATTTT

d_gene: TRBD1
abundance: few
v_gene: TRBV20-1
j_gene: TRBJ1-6
CDR3aa: CSASLVGSAGGNSPLHF
CDR3nt: TGCAGTGCTAGTCTCGTTGGCAGTGCAGGGGGTAATTCACCCCTCCACTTT

d_gene: .
abundance: once
v_gene: TRBV6-5
j_gene: TRBJ1-2
CDR3aa: CASTLSGVSDYGYTF
CDR3nt: TGTGCCAGCACCCTCTCCGGGGTCTCGGACTATGGCTACACCTTC

d_gene: .
abundance: once
v_gene: TRBV30
j_gene: TRBJ1-2
CDR3aa: CAWSHSIWGYTF
CDR3nt: TGTGCCTGGAGTCACAGCATCTGGGGCTACACCTTC

d_gene: TRBD1
abundance: .
v_gene: TRBV5-4
j_gene: TRBJ1-2
CDR3aa: CASSSGTVNGYTF
CDR3nt: TGTGCCAGCAGCTCCGGGACAGTTAATGGCTACACCTTC

d_gene: .
abundance: .
v_gene: TRBV4-2
j_gene: TRBJ1-6
CDR3aa: CASSQDRTAPRSPLHF
CDR3nt: TGTGCCAGCAGCCAAGATAGAACTGCCCCACGATCACCCCTCCACTTT

d_gene: TRBD1
abundance: once
v_gene: TRBV7-8
j_gene: TRBJ1-6
CDR3aa: CASSSPSGTGGGPLHF
CDR3nt: TGTGCCAGCAGCTCTCCCTCCGGGACAGGGGGCGGACCCCTCCACTTT

d_gene: .
abundance: .
v_gene: TRBV6-1
j_gene: TRBJ1-1
CDR3aa: CASSESRSLRFGAFF
CDR3nt: TGTGCCAGCAGTGAATCCCGGAGCCTAAGGTTTGGAGCTTTCTTT

d_gene: .
abundance: .
v_gene: TRBV29-1
j_gene: TRBJ2-3
CDR3aa: CSVDAGQHTDTQYF
CDR3nt: TGCAGCGTTGACGCGGGACAGCACACAGATACGCAGTATTTT

d_gene: .
abundance: .
v_gene: TRBV29-1
j_gene: TRBJ2-7
CDR3aa: CSVVGSLGQYF
CDR3nt: TGCAGCGTTGTGGGGAGTCTGGGGCAGTACTTC

d_gene: TRBD2
abundance: .
v_gene: TRBV7-6
j_gene: TRBJ2-3
CDR3aa: CASSLWEGTQYF
CDR3nt: TGTGCCAGCAGCTTGTGGGAGGGTACGCAGTATTTT

d_gene: .
abundance: .
v_gene: TRBV6-1
j_gene: TRBJ2-3
CDR3aa: CASSEGGGTDTQYF
CDR3nt: TGTGCCAGCAGTGAGGGGGGAGGCACAGATACGCAGTATTTT

d_gene: TRBD2
abundance: once
v_gene: TRBV30
j_gene: TRBJ2-1
CDR3aa: CAWILLAGVYNEQFF
CDR3nt: TGTGCCTGGATTTTATTAGCGGGGGTTTACAATGAGCAGTTCTTC

d_gene: .
abundance: .
v_gene: TRBV7-9
j_gene: TRBJ2-7
CDR3aa: CASSLSGGLFHEQYF
CDR3nt: TGTGCCAGCAGCTTATCAGGGGGGCTATTCCACGAGCAGTACTTC

d_gene: .
abundance: .
v_gene: TRBV10-3
j_gene: TRBJ1-2
CDR3aa: CAISVKQGNYGYTF
CDR3nt: TGTGCCATCAGTGTTAAACAGGGAAACTATGGCTACACCTTC

d_gene: .
abundance: .
v_gene: TRBV7-9
j_gene: TRBJ1-2
CDR3aa: CASSLAVEGGGYTF
CDR3nt: TGTGCCAGCAGCTTAGCGGTAGAGGGCGGGGGCTACACCTTC

d_gene: .
abundance: .
v_gene: TRBV7-9
j_gene: TRBJ1-2
CDR3aa: CASSLRGDYGYTF
CDR3nt: TGTGCCAGCAGCTTAAGGGGTGACTATGGCTACACCTTC